The rows below give T cell receptor beta chains drawn from one sample of a study of blood T cell repertoires in COVID-19. Here immunoSEQ multiplex PCR was the method, and the copy in TCRdb shows in-frame clones only, minus some. There are tens of thousands of clones in the sample; just over 85% occur only once, and around 16% lies in the top ten. Sequencing input: peripheral blood. These receptors all stem from a man between 65 and 80 years old with acute or convalescent COVID-19. CDR3s include the opening cysteine and the closing phenylalanine or tryptophan. The order of the fields is J gene, clone size, D gene, V gene, CDR3 length, CDR3 protein, CDR3 DNA. D genes are given only for firm matches. Clone size is shown for a subset of rows, as once, few, many or a class of expanded clone.

TRBJ2-1 | NA | NA | TRBV27 | 15 | CASSLTGSSYNEQFF | TGTGCCAGCAGTTTAACCGGTAGCTCCTACAATGAGCAGTTCTTC
TRBJ2-1 | NA | TRBD1 | TRBV4-2 | 20 | CASSQEMGQGWASAYNEQFF | TGTGCCAGCAGCCAAGAAATGGGACAGGGGTGGGCGTCGGCCTACAATGAGCAGTTCTTC
TRBJ2-3 | NA | NA | TRBV6-5 | 13 | CASSRLVPDTQYF | TGTGCCAGCAGCCGACTGGTCCCAGATACGCAGTATTTT
TRBJ2-1 | few | TRBD2 | TRBV18 | 16 | CASSPGLATLYNEQFF | TGTGCCAGCTCTCCGGGACTAGCGACTCTCTACAATGAGCAGTTCTTC
TRBJ1-1 | NA | NA | TRBV6-5 | 16 | CASSYLGQGRRTEAFF | TGTGCCAGCAGTTACCTTGGTCAGGGAAGGCGCACTGAAGCTTTCTTT
TRBJ1-2 | NA | TRBD1 | TRBV10-2 | 14 | CASSVGQGSYGYTF | TGCGCCAGCAGTGTTGGACAGGGTTCCTATGGCTACACCTTC
TRBJ2-3 | NA | TRBD1 | TRBV7-8 | 18 | CASSLNLRQGVSTDTQYF | TGTGCCAGCAGCTTAAATTTGCGACAGGGGGTTTCCACAGATACGCAGTATTTT
TRBJ2-3 | NA | NA | TRBV11-2 | 13 | CASSLDGTDTQYF | TGTGCCAGCAGCTTAGACGGCACAGATACGCAGTATTTT
TRBJ1-1 | large | TRBD1 | TRBV15 | 13 | CATGQGLGTEAFF | TGTGCCACTGGACAGGGGCTCGGCACTGAAGCTTTCTTT
TRBJ2-1 | few | TRBD1 | TRBV27 | 17 | CASSPGQGLPSYNEQFF | TGTGCCAGCAGTCCAGGACAGGGACTTCCCTCCTACAATGAGCAGTTCTTC
TRBJ2-3 | NA | TRBD2 | TRBV27 | 15 | CASSGGLAGEDTQYF | TGTGCCAGCAGCGGCGGTCTAGCGGGAGAAGATACGCAGTATTTT
TRBJ2-3 | once | NA | TRBV28 | 17 | CASSLHARVGGTDTQYF | TGTGCCAGCAGTCTCCACGCTAGGGTTGGGGGGACAGATACGCAGTATTTT
TRBJ2-7 | NA | TRBD1 | TRBV3-1/TRBV3-2 | 15 | CASSFISGGNLEQYF | TGTGCCAGCAGCTTTATCTCAGGGGGAAACCTCGAGCAGTACTTC
TRBJ1-1 | NA | NA | TRBV9 | 13 | CASSVRPDSGAFF | TGTGCCAGCAGCGTAAGGCCGGATTCGGGGGCTTTCTTT
TRBJ1-5 | NA | NA | TRBV19 | 14 | CASTRREFNQPQHF | TGTGCCAGTACTAGGAGAGAATTCAATCAGCCCCAGCATTTT
TRBJ1-2 | NA | NA | TRBV6-1 | 14 | CASSEVRAGPGYTF | TGTGCCAGCAGTGAAGTCAGAGCGGGGCCCGGCTACACCTTC
TRBJ2-7 | once | TRBD1 | TRBV28 | 15 | CASSSPDRGRQEQYF | TGTGCCAGCAGTTCCCCGGACAGGGGGCGGCAGGAGCAGTACTTC
TRBJ1-2 | NA | TRBD1 | TRBV4-2 | 16 | CASSQATPDRYYGYTF | TGTGCCAGCAGCCAAGCCACCCCGGACAGGTACTATGGCTACACCTTC
TRBJ2-7 | NA | NA | TRBV5-3 | 16 | CARSIGPQVYSYEQYF | TGTGCCAGAAGCATTGGTCCCCAGGTTTACTCCTACGAGCAGTACTTC
TRBJ1-5 | few | NA | TRBV16 | 16 | CASSQGYGHSNQPQHF | TGTGCCAGCAGCCAAGGATACGGACATAGCAATCAGCCCCAGCATTTT
TRBJ2-5 | NA | NA | TRBV2 | 15 | CASSENRGNSGTQYF | TGTGCCAGCAGTGAAAATCGCGGCAACTCCGGGACCCAGTACTTC
TRBJ2-1 | NA | TRBD2 | TRBV5-1 | 17 | CASSRRISGGPGNEQFF | TGCGCCAGCAGCCGGCGAATCTCGGGAGGGCCTGGCAATGAGCAGTTCTTC
TRBJ2-3 | NA | NA | TRBV29-1 | 14 | CSVGGPLGTDTQYF | TGCAGCGTTGGGGGGCCACTAGGCACAGATACGCAGTATTTT
TRBJ1-3 | NA | NA | TRBV6-5 | 15 | CASSYGGERRNTIYF | TGTGCCAGCAGTTACGGCGGGGAAAGAAGGAACACCATATATTTT
TRBJ2-7 | NA | NA | TRBV6-5 | 14 | CASSPGVLSYEQYF | TGTGCCAGCAGTCCAGGGGTCCTCTCCTACGAGCAGTACTTC
TRBJ2-1 | NA | TRBD2 | TRBV3-1/TRBV3-2 | 16 | CASSQSSGPVYNEQFF | TGTGCCAGCAGCCAAAGTAGCGGGCCAGTCTACAATGAGCAGTTCTTC
TRBJ2-2 | NA | TRBD2 | TRBV9 | 15 | CASGPGLGVAGELFF | TGTGCCAGCGGACCGGGACTAGGAGTTGCCGGGGAGCTGTTTTTT
TRBJ2-2 | NA | NA | TRBV18 | 15 | CASSPNPTNTGELFF | TGTGCCAGCTCACCAAATCCTACTAACACCGGGGAGCTGTTTTTT
TRBJ2-3 | NA | TRBD2 | TRBV2 | 14 | CASSPTSGTDTQYF | TGTGCCAGCAGTCCGACTAGCGGCACAGATACGCAGTATTTT
TRBJ1-2 | NA | TRBD1 | TRBV13 | 15 | CASSLPGGGDYGYTF | TGTGCCAGCAGTCTCCCGGGAGGGGGCGACTATGGCTACACCTTC
TRBJ2-3 | once | TRBD2 | TRBV7-3 | 16 | CASSLSVSGSGDTQYF | TGTGCCAGCAGCTTATCGGTCAGCGGGAGTGGAGATACGCAGTATTTT
TRBJ1-2 | NA | NA | TRBV6-1 | 15 | CASSDFYSVDYGYTF | TGTGCCAGCAGTGATTTTTATTCGGTTGACTATGGCTACACCTTC
TRBJ2-7 | NA | TRBD1 | TRBV18 | 15 | CASSQSTGVSDEQYF | TGTGCCAGCTCACAATCGACAGGGGTAAGCGACGAGCAGTACTTC
TRBJ2-3 | NA | TRBD2 | TRBV19 | 13 | CASSGRLRDTQYF | TGTGCCAGTAGCGGGAGGTTAAGGGATACGCAGTATTTT
TRBJ1-5 | NA | NA | TRBV27 | 14 | CASSLWGGGQPQHF | TGTGCCAGCAGTTTATGGGGGGGTGGACAGCCCCAGCATTTT
TRBJ2-2 | NA | TRBD2 | TRBV19 | 16 | CASSIGASGRAGELFF | TGTGCCAGTAGTATAGGTGCTAGCGGGAGGGCCGGGGAGCTGTTTTTT
TRBJ2-3 | NA | NA | TRBV21-1 | 20 | CAIKTPETSGSKVSTDTQYF | TGTGCCATCAAAACACCGGAGACTAGCGGGAGTAAAGTTAGCACAGATACGCAGTATTTT
TRBJ1-1 | NA | TRBD1 | TRBV2 | 14 | CASSPQGRNTEAFF | TGTGCCAGCAGCCCACAGGGGAGGAACACTGAAGCTTTCTTT
TRBJ2-1 | NA | TRBD2 | TRBV13 | 15 | CASSLVRESYNEQFF | TGTGCCAGCAGCTTAGTGCGGGAGAGCTACAATGAGCAGTTCTTC
TRBJ2-1 | NA | TRBD2 | TRBV6-6 | 17 | CASSLKTSGRAANEQFF | TGTGCCAGCAGTCTAAAGACTAGCGGGAGGGCCGCCAATGAGCAGTTCTTC
TRBJ2-3 | NA | TRBD2 | TRBV4-1 | 13 | CASSQPTSATQYF | TGCGCCAGCAGCCAACCGACTAGCGCCACGCAGTATTTT
TRBJ2-2 | NA | TRBD2 | TRBV2 | 15 | CASSGTSGSAGELFF | TGTGCCAGCAGTGGGACTAGCGGGAGCGCCGGGGAGCTGTTTTTT
TRBJ2-3 | NA | TRBD2 | TRBV28 | 16 | CASSSGLAVGTDTQYF | TGTGCCAGCAGTTCCGGACTAGCGGTGGGCACAGATACGCAGTATTTT
TRBJ1-1 | NA | NA | TRBV10-3 | 12 | CAIRGANTEAFF | TGTGCCATCAGGGGCGCGAACACTGAAGCTTTCTTT
TRBJ1-4 | NA | TRBD1 | TRBV14 | 14 | CASSPSDRFPKLFF | TGTGCCAGCAGCCCTTCGGACAGGTTCCCGAAACTGTTTTTT
TRBJ2-7 | once | TRBD1 | TRBV4-1 | 16 | CASSLVPGQGSYEQYF | TGCGCCAGCAGCCTTGTGCCGGGACAGGGATCCTACGAGCAGTACTTC